These 21 T cell receptor beta chains were all obtained from the same sample, sequenced in a study of patients and donors after allogeneic stem cell transplantation. TCRdb recomputed calls from the RT-PCR reads with MiXCR, one row per CDR3 protein. Among roughly 230,000 distinct CDR3 sequences listed, roughly 14% were seen once. Sample: blood, either unsorted or a sorted T cell fraction (not recorded which). The origin of the receptors is a human donor who was either an allogeneic HSCT recipient or a stem cell or donor lymphocyte infusion donor (not recorded which). It is not recorded whose cells these are; they may come from a transplant donor.

This clonotype was observed a single time. This sequence may be a read error, since a much larger clone differs from it by one base. The V call is TRBV29-1, the J call TRBJ2-7; tentative D call: TRBD2 (6 bases). Germline assignment: CDR1 SQVTM and CDR2 ANQGSEA. The CDR3 length is 12 residues. CDR3 residues: CSFRLGNYKQYF. As DNA, the CDR3 is TGCAGCTTCCGACTAGGTAACTACAAGCAGTACTTC.

This clonotype was recorded at least ten times. The chain joins TRBV12-3 or TRBV12-4 to TRBJ2-2, with TRBD2 matching 8 bases. Trimming at V came to 5 bases and at J to 5 bases, leaving 7 bases not matched to a gene. This CDR3 comprises 15 residues. The CDR3 DNA reads as TGTGCCAGCAGTATGACTAGCGTTGGGACCGGGGAGCTGTTTTTT. Its protein is CASSMTSVGTGELFF.

V is TRBV2 and J is TRBJ2-4, with 8 bases fitting TRBD2. With 7 bases clipped from V and 8 bases from J, the junction kept 7 bases outside the gene matches. The CDR3 consists of 13 residues. The germline gives CDR1 SNHLY, CDR2 FYNNEI. The CDR3 DNA is TGTGCCAGCACTTACGGGGGGGATGACATTCAGTACTTC. Translation: CASTYGGDDIQYF.

This clonotype came up many times. The chain uses TRBV3-1 and TRBJ1-2; no clear D gene. V was clipped by 1 base and J by 1 base, with 4 bases between them. CDR3 size: 13 residues. Germline CDR1 is LGHDT and CDR2 is YNNKEL (reference sequence). CDR3 loop: CASSQGSNYGYTF. CDR3 DNA: TGTGCCAGCAGCCAAGGCAGTAACTATGGCTACACCTTC.

The rearrangement links TRBV19 to TRBJ2-5; either TRBD1 or TRBD2 may fit D (5 bases each). This CDR3 is built from 14 residues. Trimming shortened V by 4 bases and J by 5 bases, and 14 bases separated the two germline ends. Germline V gives CDR1 LNHDA, CDR2 SQIVND (reference sequence). The CDR3 coding sequence is TGTGCCAGTAGTAGAGGAAACTGGGGGGAGACCCAGTACTTC. Its protein is CASSRGNWGETQYF.

Comments on this clonotype: An end of the junction differs from the germline gene, which may be a read error. J is TRBJ2-7 and V is TRBV6-1, with 11 nucleotides matching TRBD2. The germline V gene encodes CDR1 MNHNS and CDR2 SASEGT. This CDR3 comprises 16 residues. The CDR3 sequence: CVSSEPGLAVSYEQYF. The CDR3 DNA reads TGTGTCAGCAGTGAACCGGGACTAGCGGTCTCCTACGAGCAGTACTTC.

This clonotype was picked up many times. V and J are TRBV7-3 and TRBJ2-1; D is perhaps TRBD2 (6 bases). This CDR3 contains 15 residues. Germline V gives CDR1 SGHTA, CDR2 FQGTGA. V dropped 2 bases and J dropped 7 bases, with 15 bases sitting between them. The CDR3 region has the DNA TGTGCCAGCAGCTTAGTCGGCGGGACGGGGAATGAGCAGTTCTTC. Encoded protein: CASSLVGGTGNEQFF. Full variable domain (remainder filled in from reference TRBV7-3 and TRBJ2-1): GAGVSQTPSNKVTEKGKYVELRCDPISGHTALYWYRQSLGQGPEFLIYFQGTGAADDSGLPNDRFFAVRPEGSVSTLKIQRTERGDSAVYLCASSLVGGTGNEQFFGPGTRLTVL.

The chain couples TRBV10-3 to TRBJ2-7; D gene ambiguous. The CDR3 is made up of 17 amino acids. V gave up 4 bases and J gave up 2 bases, with 21 bases separating them. Germline lookup yields CDR1 ENHRY and CDR2 SYGVKD. Here the CDR3 reads CAISGPGRNQSTYEQYF. The CDR3 DNA is TGTGCCATCAGTGGACCCGGTCGGAATCAGAGTACCTACGAGCAGTACTTC.

This clonotype was counted ten times or more. The chain carries TRBV11-2 and TRBJ2-3; 9 bases align to TRBD2. The germline V gene encodes CDR1 SGHAT and CDR2 FQNNGV. The junction had 7 bases not matched to a gene; V was cut back by 5 bases and J by 4 bases. The CDR3 covers 15 residues. CDR3 coding DNA: TGTGCCAGCAGCCCGAGTAGCGGGAGCCCAGATACGCAGTATTTT. It codes for CASSPSSGSPDTQYF.

This clonotype showed up many times. This CDR3 is CASSYSSGRATYEQYF. DNA of the CDR3: TGTGCCAGCAGTTACTCCAGCGGGAGAGCAACCTACGAGCAGTACTTC. V gene TRBV6-5 combines with J gene TRBJ2-7; 8 bases align to TRBD2. Looked up from germline, CDR1 is MNHEY and CDR2 is SVGAGI. After removal of 0 bases from V and 2 bases from J, the junction contained 6 bases not matched to a gene. CDR3 length equals 16 residues.

There are many counts of this clonotype. The junction departs from the called germline gene at one end, perhaps through a read error. The CDR3 sequence is CASSLGPPGGPGYEQYF. CDR3 DNA: TGTGCTAGCAGCTTAGGCCCGCCAGGGGGGCCTGGCTACGAGCAGTACTTC. The chain employs TRBV7-7 and TRBJ2-7; tentative D call: TRBD1 (7 bases). There are 17 residues in the CDR3. CDR1 SSHAT and CDR2 FNYEAQ come from the germline V gene (reference sequence).

In its sample, this clonotype was seen once. V and J are TRBV7-3 and TRBJ1-3, with D tentatively TRBD1 (5 bases). The CDR3 is 14 amino acids. Germline V lookup: CDR1 SGHTA, CDR2 FQGTGA. Trimming stripped 5 bases from V and 5 bases from J, with 13 bases between. CDR3 protein: CASSLNPGRNTIYF. Here the CDR3 DNA reads TGTGCCAGCAGCCTTAACCCGGGGCGAAACACCATATATTTT.

The gene calls are TRBV3-1 and TRBJ2-7; 8 bases align to TRBD2. After removal of 3 bases from V and 5 bases from J, the junction contained 15 bases not matched to a gene. The CDR3 has 17 residues. Germline CDR1 reads LGHDT; CDR2 reads YNNKEL (reference sequence). The CDR3 bases are TGTGCCAGCAGCCAGGCCCTCCGGGCGGGAGGCCCCCACGAGCAGTACTTC. Translating gives CASSQALRAGGPHEQYF.

This clonotype showed up just a few times. This rearrangement joins TRBV6-5 to TRBJ2-7, with 9 bases fitting TRBD1. The CDR3 is made up of 15 amino acids. The germline V gene has CDR1 MNHEY and CDR2 SVGAGI. Losses at the gene ends were 4 bases for V and 1 base for J; bases not matched to a gene: 5. The DNA of the CDR3 is TGTGCCAGCAGTTCTACCGGGACAGGGTCCTACGAGCAGTACTTC. It is translated as CASSSTGTGSYEQYF.

This clonotype was seen repeatedly, ten times or more. The chain couples TRBV5-1 to TRBJ1-6, with D possibly being TRBD1 (5 bases). The CDR3 sequence is 14 residues long. From germline, CDR1 is SGHRS and CDR2 YFSETQ. V was cut by 4 bases and J by 5 bases, with 10 bases left in between. This CDR3 is CASSRDGHNSPLHF. The CDR3, as DNA: TGCGCCAGCAGCCGGGACGGACATAATTCACCCCTCCACTTT. The variable domain in full, with the rest retrieved from reference TRBV5-1 and TRBJ1-6, is KAGVTQTPRYLIKTRGQQVTLSCSPISGHRSVSWYQQTPGQGLQFLFEYFSETQRNKGNFPGRFSGRQFSNSRSEMNVSTLELGDSALYLCASSRDGHNSPLHFGNGTRLTVT.

This clonotype occurred many times. The V gene is TRBV12-3 or TRBV12-4, the J gene TRBJ2-1, with 14 positions matching TRBD2. Trimming cost V 4 bases and J 9 bases; bases outside gene matches: 5. The CDR3 is 15 amino acids. The chain's CDR3 is CASSYGTSGSGEQFF. In DNA form, the CDR3 reads TGTGCCAGCAGTTATGGGACTAGCGGGAGCGGTGAGCAGTTCTTC.

This clonotype was observed a few times. This chain uses TRBV5-6 with TRBJ1-1; no firm D call. V was shortened by 4 bases and J by 4 bases, with 11 bases between the two germline ends. The CDR3 runs to 13 residues. The germline V gene has CDR1 SGHDT and CDR2 YYEEEE. The CDR3 here is CASSREVGTEAFF. The CDR3 region has the DNA TGTGCCAGCAGCCGGGAGGTCGGCACTGAAGCTTTCTTT.

The CDR3 region has the DNA TGCGCCAGCAGCCAAGAACCAGGGAGCTCTGGGGCCAACGTCCTGACTTTC. Translation: CASSQEPGSSGANVLTF. The V gene is TRBV4-1, the J gene TRBJ2-6; D possibly uses TRBD1 or TRBD2 (5 bases each). CDR3 length: 17 residues. Germline assignment: CDR1 MGHRA and CDR2 YSYEKL. Trimming took off 0 bases at V and 0 bases at J, with 9 bases between the two ends.

The V and J genes are TRBV7-8 and TRBJ1-4; possibly TRBD1 for D (5 bases). This CDR3 is 15 amino acids long. Germline-derived CDR1 and CDR2 are SGHVS and FQNEAQ. V lost 0 bases and J lost 5, with 10 bases in between. The CDR3: CASSLAPGINEKLFF. For the CDR3, the DNA is TGTGCCAGCAGCTTAGCTCCAGGGATCAATGAAAAACTGTTTTTT.

This clonotype was seen a handful of times. The genes are TRBV6-1 and TRBJ1-1; a weak D match, TRBD1 (5 bases). CDR1 is MNHNS and CDR2 is SASEGT in the germline V gene. CDR3 length: 14 residues. V gave up 6 bases and J gave up 6 bases, with 17 bases separating them. The CDR3 loop is CASSTIGAGAEAFF. In nucleotides, the CDR3 is TGTGCCAGCAGCACCATCGGGGCTGGGGCTGAAGCTTTCTTT.

This clonotype showed up many times. This chain uses TRBV29-1 with TRBJ1-1, with 7 positions matching TRBD1. The germline V gene encodes CDR1 SQVTM and CDR2 ANQGSEA. The V gene end was trimmed by 0 bases and the J gene end by 4 bases; junction bases not matched to a gene: 8. The CDR3 is 15 amino acids. The CDR3 DNA follows: TGCAGCGTTGAAGATCCCCAGGGGGTAGGCACTGAAGCTTTCTTT. The encoded protein is CSVEDPQGVGTEAFF.